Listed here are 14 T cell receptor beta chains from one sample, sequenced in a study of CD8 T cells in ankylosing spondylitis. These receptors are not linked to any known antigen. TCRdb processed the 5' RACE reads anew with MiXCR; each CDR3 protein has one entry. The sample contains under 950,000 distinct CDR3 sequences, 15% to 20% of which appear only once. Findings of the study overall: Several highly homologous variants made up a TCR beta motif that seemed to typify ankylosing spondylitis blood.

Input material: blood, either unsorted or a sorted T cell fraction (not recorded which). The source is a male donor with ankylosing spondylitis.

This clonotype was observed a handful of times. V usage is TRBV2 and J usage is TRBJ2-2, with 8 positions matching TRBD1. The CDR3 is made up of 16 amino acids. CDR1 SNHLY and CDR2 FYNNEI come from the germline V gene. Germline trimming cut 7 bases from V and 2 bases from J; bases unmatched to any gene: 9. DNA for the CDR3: TGTGCCAGCACGCGGCCCAGGGGGCTAAACACCGGGGAGCTGTTTTTT. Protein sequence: CASTRPRGLNTGELFF. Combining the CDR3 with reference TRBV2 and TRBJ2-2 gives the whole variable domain EPEVTQTPSHQVTQMGQEVILRCVPISNHLYFYWYRQILGQKVEFLVSFYNNEISEKSEIFDDQFSVERPDGSNFTLKIRSTKLEDSAMYFCASTRPRGLNTGELFFGEGSRLTVL.

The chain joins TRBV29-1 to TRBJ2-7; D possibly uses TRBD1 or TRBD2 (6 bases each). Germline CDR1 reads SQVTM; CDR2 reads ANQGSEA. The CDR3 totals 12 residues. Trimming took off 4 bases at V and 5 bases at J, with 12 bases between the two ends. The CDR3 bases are TGCAGCGTTGGGGGGGCTAGCAACGAGCAGTACTTC. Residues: CSVGGASNEQYF.

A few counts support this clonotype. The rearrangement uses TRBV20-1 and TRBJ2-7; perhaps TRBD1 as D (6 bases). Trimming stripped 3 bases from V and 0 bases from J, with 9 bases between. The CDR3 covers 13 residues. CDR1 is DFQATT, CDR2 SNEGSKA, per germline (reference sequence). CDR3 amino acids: CSASRGPSYEQYF. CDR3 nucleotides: TGCAGTGCTAGCAGGGGTCCCTCCTACGAGCAGTACTTC.

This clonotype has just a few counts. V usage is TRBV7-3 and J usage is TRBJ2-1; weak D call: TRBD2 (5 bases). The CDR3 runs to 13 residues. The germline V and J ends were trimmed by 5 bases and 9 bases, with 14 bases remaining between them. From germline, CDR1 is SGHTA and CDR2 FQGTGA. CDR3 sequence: CASSDGRVAEQFF. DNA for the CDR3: TGTGCCAGCAGCGATGGGCGGGTGGCTGAGCAGTTCTTC.

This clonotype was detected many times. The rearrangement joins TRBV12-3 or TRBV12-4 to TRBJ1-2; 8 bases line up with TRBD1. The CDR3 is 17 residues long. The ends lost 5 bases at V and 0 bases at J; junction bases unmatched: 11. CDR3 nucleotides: TGTGCCAGCAGTGCTACCGGGACAGGTGTTACTAACTATGGCTACACCTTC. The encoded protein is CASSATGTGVTNYGYTF.

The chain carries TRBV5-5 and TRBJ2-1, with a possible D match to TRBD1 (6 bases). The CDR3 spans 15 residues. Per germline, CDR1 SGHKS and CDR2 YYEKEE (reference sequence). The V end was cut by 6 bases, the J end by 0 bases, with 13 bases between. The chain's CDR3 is CASNIWGHSYNEQFF. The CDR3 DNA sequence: TGTGCCAGCAATATTTGGGGGCACTCCTACAATGAGCAGTTCTTC. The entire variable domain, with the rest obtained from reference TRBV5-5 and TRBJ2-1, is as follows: DAGVTQSPTHLIKTRGQQVTLRCSPISGHKSVSWYQQVLGQGPQFIFQYYEKEERGRGNFPDRFSARQFPNYSSELNVNALLLGDSALYLCASNIWGHSYNEQFFGPGTRLTVL.

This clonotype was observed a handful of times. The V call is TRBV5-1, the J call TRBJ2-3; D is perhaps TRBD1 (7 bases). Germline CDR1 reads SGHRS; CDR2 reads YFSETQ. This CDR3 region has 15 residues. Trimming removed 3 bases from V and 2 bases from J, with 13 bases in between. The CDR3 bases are TGCGCCAGCAGCTCGGAGGGGACAGCCACAGATACGCAGTATTTT. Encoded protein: CASSSEGTATDTQYF.

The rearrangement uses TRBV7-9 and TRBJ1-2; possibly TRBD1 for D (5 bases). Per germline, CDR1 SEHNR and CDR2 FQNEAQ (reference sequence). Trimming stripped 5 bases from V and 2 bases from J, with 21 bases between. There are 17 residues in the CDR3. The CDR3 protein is CASSPPDKPRRNYGYTF. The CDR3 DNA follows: TGTGCCAGCAGCCCCCCGGACAAGCCGCGGAGGAACTATGGCTACACCTTC.

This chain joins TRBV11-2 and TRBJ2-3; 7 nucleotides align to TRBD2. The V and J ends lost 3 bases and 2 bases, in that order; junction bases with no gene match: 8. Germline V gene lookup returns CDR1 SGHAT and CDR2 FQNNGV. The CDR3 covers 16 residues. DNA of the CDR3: TGTGCCAGCAGCTTCGGGGCGGGGGAATACACAGATACGCAGTATTTT. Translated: CASSFGAGEYTDTQYF.

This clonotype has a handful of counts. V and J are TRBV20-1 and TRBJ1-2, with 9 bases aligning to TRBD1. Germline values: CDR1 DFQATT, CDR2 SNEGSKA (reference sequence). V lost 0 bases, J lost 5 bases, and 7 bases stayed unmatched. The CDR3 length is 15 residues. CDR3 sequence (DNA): TGCAGTGCTAGAGATGCCTGGACAGGGGTTTATGGCTACACCTTC. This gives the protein CSARDAWTGVYGYTF.

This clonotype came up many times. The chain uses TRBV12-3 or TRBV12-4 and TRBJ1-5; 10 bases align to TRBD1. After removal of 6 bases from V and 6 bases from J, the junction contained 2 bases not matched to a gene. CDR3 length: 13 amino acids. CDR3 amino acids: CASSGTGVQPQHF. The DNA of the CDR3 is TGTGCCAGCAGCGGGACAGGGGTTCAGCCCCAGCATTTT.

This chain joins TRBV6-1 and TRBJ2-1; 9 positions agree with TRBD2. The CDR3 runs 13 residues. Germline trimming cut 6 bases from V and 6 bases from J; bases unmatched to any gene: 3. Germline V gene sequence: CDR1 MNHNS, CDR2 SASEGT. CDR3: CASRISGSNEQFF. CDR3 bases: TGTGCCAGCAGGATTAGCGGGAGCAATGAGCAGTTCTTC.

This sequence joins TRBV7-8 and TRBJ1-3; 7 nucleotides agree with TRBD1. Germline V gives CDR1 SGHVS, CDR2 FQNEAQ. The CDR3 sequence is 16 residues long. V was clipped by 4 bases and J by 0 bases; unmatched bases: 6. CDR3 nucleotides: TGTGCCAGCAGCTCGGGACAGCCTTACTCTGGAAACACCATATATTTT. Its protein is CASSSGQPYSGNTIYF.

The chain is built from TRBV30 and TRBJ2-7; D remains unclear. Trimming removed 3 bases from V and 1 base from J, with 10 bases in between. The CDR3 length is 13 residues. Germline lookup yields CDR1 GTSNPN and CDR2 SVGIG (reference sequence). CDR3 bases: TGTGCCTGGAGCCGTCAGGCATCCTACGAGCAGTACTTC. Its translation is CAWSRQASYEQYF. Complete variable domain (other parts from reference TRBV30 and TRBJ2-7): SQTIHQWPATLVQPVGSPLSLECTVEGTSNPNLYWYRQAAGRGLQLLFYSVGIGQISSEVPQNLSASRPQDRQFILSSKKLLLSDSGFYLCAWSRQASYEQYFGPGTRLTVT.